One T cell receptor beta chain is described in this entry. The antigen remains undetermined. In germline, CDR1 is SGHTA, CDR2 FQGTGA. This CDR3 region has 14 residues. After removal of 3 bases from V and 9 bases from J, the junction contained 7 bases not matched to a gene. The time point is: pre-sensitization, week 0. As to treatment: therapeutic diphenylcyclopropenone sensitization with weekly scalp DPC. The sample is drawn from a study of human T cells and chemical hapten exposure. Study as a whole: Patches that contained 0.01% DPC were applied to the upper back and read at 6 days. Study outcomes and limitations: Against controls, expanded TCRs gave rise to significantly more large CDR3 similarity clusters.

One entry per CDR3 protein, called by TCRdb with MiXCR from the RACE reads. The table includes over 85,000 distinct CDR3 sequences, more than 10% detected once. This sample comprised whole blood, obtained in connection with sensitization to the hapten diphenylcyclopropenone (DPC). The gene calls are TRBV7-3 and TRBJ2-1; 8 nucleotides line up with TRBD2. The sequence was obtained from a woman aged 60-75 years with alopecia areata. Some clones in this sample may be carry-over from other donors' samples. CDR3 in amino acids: CASSLNSGEVEQFF. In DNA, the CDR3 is TGTGCCAGCAGCTTGAATAGCGGGGAGGTTGAGCAGTTCTTC.